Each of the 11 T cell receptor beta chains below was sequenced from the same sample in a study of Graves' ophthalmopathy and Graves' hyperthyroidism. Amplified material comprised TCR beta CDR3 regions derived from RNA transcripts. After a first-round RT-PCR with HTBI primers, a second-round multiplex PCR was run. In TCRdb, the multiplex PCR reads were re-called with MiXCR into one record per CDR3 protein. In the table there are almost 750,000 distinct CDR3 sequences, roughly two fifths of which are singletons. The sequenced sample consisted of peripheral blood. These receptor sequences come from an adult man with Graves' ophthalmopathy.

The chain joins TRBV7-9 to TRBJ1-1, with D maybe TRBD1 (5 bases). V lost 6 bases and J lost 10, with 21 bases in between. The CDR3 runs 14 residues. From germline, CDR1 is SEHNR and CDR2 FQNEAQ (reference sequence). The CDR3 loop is CASSFERQGSGAFF. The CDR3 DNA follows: TGTGCCAGCAGTTTCGAAAGGCAGGGAAGTGGAGCTTTCTTT.

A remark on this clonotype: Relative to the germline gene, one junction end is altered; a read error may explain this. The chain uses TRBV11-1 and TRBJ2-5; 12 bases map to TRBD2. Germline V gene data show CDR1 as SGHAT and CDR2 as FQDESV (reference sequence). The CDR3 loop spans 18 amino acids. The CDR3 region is CASSLEARASGREETPYF. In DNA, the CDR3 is TGTGCCAGCAGCTTAGAGGCGCGGGCTAGCGGGAGGGAAGAGACCCCGTACTTC.

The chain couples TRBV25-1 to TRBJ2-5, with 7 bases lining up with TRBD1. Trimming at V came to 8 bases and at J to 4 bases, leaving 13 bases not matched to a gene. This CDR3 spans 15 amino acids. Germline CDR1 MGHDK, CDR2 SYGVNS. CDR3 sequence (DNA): TGTGCCAGCCGGACTCACAGGGGCGGGCGAGAGACCCAGTACTTC. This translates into CASRTHRGGRETQYF.

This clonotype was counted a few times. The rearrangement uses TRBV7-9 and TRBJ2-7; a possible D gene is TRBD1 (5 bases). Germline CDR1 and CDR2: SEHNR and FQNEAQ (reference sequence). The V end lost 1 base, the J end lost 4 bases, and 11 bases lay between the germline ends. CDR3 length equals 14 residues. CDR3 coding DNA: TGTGCCAGCAGCTTAGGACCCAGGGTATACGAGCAGTACTTC. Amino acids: CASSLGPRVYEQYF. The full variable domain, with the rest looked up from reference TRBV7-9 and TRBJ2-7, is DTGVSQNPRHKITKRGQNVTFRCDPISEHNRLYWYRQTLGQGPEFLTYFQNEAQLEKSRLLSDRFSAERPKGSFSTLEIQRTEQGDSAMYLCASSLGPRVYEQYFGPGTRLTVT.

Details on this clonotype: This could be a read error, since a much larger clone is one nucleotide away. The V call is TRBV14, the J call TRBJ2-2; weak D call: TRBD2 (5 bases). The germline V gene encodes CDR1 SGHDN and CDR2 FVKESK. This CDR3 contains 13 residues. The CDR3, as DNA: TGTGCCTGCAGCCCCTTGGGGAGTGGGGAGCTGTTTTTT. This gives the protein CACSPLGSGELFF.

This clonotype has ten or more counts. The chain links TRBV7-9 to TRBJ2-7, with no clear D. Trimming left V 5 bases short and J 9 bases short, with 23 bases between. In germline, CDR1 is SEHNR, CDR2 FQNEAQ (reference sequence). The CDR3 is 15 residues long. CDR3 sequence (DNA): TGTGCCAGCAGCCGGATCCGTTCCTTAGGCTTTGGGCAGTACTTC. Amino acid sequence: CASSRIRSLGFGQYF.

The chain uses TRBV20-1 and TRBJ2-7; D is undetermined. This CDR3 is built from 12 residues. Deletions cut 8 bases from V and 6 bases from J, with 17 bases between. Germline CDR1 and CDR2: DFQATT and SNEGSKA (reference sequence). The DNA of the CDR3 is TGCAGTCCCATGGGCCCTATCGGCGAGCAGTACTTC. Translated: CSPMGPIGEQYF.

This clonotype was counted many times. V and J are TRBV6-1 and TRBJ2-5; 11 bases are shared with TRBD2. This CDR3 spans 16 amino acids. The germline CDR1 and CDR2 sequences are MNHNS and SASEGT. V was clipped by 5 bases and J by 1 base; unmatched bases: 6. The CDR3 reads CASSLLAGGPQETQYF. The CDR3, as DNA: TGTGCCAGCAGTTTATTAGCGGGAGGGCCCCAAGAGACCCAGTACTTC.

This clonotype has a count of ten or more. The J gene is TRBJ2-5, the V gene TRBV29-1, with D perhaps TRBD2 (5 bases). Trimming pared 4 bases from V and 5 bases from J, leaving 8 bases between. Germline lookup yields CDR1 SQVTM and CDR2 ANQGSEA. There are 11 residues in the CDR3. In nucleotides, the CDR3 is TGCAGCGTTGGGGGAGAGGAGACCCAGTACTTC. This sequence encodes CSVGGEETQYF.

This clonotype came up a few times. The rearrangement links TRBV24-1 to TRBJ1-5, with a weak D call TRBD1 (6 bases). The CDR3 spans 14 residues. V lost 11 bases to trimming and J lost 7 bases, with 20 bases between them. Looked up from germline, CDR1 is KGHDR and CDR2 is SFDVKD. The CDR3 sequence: CASSLPGGAQPQHF. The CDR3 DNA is TGTGCCAGCAGCCTCCCGGGGGGCGCCCAGCCCCAGCATTTT.

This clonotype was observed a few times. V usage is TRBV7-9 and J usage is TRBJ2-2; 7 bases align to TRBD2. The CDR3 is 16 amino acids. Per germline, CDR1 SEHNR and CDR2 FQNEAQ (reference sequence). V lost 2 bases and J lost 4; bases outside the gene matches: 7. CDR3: CASSLSPGRVTGELFF. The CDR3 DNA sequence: TGTGCCAGCAGCTTAAGCCCGGGGAGGGTCACCGGGGAGCTGTTTTTT.